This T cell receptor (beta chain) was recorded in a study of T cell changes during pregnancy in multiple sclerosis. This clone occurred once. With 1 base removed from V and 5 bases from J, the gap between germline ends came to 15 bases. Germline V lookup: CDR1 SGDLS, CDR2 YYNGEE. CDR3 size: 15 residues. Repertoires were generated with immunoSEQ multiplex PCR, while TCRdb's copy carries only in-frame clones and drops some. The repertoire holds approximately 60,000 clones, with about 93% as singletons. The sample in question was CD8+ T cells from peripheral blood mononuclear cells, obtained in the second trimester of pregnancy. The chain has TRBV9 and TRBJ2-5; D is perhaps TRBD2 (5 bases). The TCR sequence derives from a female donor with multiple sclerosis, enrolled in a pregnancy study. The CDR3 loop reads CASSVYRGERETQYF. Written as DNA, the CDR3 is TGTGCCAGCAGCGTATATCGGGGTGAGAGGGAGACCCAGTACTTC.